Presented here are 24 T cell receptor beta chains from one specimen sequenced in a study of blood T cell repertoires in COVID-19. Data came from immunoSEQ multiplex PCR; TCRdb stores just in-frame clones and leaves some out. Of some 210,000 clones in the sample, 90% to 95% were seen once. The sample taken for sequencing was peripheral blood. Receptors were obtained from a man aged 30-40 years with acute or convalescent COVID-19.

The CDR3 spells CASSLTRTSGLWDEQFF. DNA for the CDR3: TGTGCCAGCAGCTTAACTCGGACTAGCGGGCTGTGGGATGAGCAGTTCTTC. The rearrangement links TRBV7-3 to TRBJ2-1; TRBD2 matches 11 bases. Trimming took 0 bases from V and 8 from J; bases not matched to a gene: 9. The CDR3 extends over 17 amino acids. Germline V gives CDR1 SGHTA, CDR2 FQGTGA.

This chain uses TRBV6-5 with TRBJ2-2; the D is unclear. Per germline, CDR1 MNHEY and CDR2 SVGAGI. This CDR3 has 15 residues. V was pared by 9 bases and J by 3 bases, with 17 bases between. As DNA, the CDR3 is TGTGCCAGTAAGAGTGGTGGTTGGTACACCGGGGAGCTGTTTTTT. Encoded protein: CASKSGGWYTGELFF.

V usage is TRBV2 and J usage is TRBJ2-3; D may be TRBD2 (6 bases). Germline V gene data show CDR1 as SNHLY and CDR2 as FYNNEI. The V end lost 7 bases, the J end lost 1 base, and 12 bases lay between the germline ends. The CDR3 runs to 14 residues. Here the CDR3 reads CASTPEGGTDTQYF. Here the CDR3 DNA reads TGTGCCAGCACCCCGGAGGGTGGCACAGATACGCAGTATTTT. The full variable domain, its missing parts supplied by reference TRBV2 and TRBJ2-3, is EPEVTQTPSHQVTQMGQEVILRCVPISNHLYFYWYRQILGQKVEFLVSFYNNEISEKSEIFDDQFSVERPDGSNFTLKIRSTKLEDSAMYFCASTPEGGTDTQYFGPGTRLTVL.

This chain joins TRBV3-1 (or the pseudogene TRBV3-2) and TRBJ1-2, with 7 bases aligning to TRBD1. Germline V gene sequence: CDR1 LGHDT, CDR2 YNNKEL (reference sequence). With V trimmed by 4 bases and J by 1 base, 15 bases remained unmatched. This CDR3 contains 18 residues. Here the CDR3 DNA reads TGTGCCAGCAGCCTCATGGGGACAGAGACACTTAATAACTATGGCTACACCTTC. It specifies CASSLMGTETLNNYGYTF.

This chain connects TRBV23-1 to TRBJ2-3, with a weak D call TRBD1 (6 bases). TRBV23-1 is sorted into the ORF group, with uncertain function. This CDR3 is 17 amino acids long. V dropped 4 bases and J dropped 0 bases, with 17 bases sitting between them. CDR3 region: CASSRSGWTESTDTQYF. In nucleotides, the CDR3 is TGCGCCAGCAGTCGAAGTGGATGGACAGAAAGCACAGATACGCAGTATTTT.

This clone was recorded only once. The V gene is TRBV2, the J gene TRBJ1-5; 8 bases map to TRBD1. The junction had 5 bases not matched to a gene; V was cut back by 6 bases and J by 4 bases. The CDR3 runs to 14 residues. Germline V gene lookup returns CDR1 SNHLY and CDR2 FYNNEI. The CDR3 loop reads CASRYDRGNQPQHF. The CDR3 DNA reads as TGTGCCAGCAGGTACGACAGGGGAAATCAGCCCCAGCATTTT.

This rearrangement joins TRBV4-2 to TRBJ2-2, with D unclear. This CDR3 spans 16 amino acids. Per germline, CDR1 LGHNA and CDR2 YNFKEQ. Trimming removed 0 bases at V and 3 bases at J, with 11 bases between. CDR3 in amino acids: CASSQDLRRYTGELFF. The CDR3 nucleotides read TGTGCCAGCAGCCAAGATCTACGGCGGTACACCGGGGAGCTGTTTTTT.

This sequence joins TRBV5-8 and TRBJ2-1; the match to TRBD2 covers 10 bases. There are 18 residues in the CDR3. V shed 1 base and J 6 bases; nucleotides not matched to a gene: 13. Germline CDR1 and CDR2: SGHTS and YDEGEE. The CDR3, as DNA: TGTGCCAGCAGCTTGAATAGTCCAGCGGGAGGGCCCGGCAATGAGCAGTTCTTC. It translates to CASSLNSPAGGPGNEQFF.

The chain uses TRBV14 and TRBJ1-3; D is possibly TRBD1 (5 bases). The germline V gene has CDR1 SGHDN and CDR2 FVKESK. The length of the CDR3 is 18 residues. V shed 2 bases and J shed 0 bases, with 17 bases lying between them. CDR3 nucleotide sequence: TGTGCCAGCAGCCAAAACAATTACAGGTCCCCCTCTGGAAACACCATATATTTT. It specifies CASSQNNYRSPSGNTIYF. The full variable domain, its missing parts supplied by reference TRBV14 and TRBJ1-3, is EAGVTQFPSHSVIEKGQTVTLRCDPISGHDNLYWYRRVMGKEIKFLLHFVKESKQDESGMPNNRFLAERTGGTYSTLKVQPAELEDSGVYFCASSQNNYRSPSGNTIYFGEGSWLTVV.

CDR3 in amino acids: CASSFGVAGSYNEQFF. In DNA, the CDR3 is TGTGCCAGCAGCTTTGGGGTAGCGGGTTCTTACAATGAGCAGTTCTTC. V usage is TRBV7-2 and J usage is TRBJ2-1, with 7 bases that match TRBD2. The ends lost 3 bases at V and 4 bases at J; junction bases unmatched: 9. The CDR3 runs 16 residues. CDR1 is SGHTA, CDR2 FQGNSA, per germline.

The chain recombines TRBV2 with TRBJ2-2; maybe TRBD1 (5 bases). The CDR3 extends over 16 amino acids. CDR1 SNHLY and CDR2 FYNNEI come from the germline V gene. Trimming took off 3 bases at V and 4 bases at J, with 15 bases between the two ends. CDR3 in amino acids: CASSEVGRRATGELFF. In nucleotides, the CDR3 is TGTGCCAGCAGTGAGGTGGGGCGAAGGGCCACCGGGGAGCTGTTTTTT.

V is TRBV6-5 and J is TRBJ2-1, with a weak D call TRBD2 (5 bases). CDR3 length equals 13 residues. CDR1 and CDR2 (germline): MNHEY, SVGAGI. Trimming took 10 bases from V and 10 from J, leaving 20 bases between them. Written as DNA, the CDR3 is TGTGCCACACACCCCGGGGATATCAGAGAGCAGTTCTTC. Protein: CATHPGDIREQFF.

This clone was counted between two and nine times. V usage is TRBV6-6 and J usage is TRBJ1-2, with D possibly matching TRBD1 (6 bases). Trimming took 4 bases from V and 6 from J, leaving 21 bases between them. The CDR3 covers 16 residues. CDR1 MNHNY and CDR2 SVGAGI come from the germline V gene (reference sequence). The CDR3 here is CASSFSTAGALNGYTF. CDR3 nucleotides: TGTGCCAGCAGTTTCTCCACCGCAGGGGCCCTTAATGGCTACACCTTC.

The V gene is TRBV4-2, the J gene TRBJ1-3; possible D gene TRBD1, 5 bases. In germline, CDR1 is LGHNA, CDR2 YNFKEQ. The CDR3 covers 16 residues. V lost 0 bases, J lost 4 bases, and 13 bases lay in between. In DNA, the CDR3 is TGTGCCAGCAGCCAAGAGGGGGGGACGGGAGGAAACACCATATATTTT. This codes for CASSQEGGTGGNTIYF.

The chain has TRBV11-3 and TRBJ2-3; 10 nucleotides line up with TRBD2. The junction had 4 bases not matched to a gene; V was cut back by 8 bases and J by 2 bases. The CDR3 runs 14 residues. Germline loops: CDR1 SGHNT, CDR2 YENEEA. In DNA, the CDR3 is TGTGCCAGCGGGAGCGGGGGGGACACAGATACGCAGTATTTT. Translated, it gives CASGSGGDTDTQYF. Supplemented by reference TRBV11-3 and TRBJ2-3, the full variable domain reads EAGVVQSPRYKIIEKKQPVAFWCNPISGHNTLYWYLQNLGQGPELLIRYENEEAVDDSQLPKDRFSAERLKGVDSTLKIQPAELGDSAVYLCASGSGGDTDTQYFGPGTRLTVL.

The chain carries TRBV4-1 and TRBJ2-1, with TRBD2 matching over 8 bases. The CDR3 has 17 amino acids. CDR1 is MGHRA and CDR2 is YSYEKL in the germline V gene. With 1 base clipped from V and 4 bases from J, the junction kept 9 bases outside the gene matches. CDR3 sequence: CASSQGWPSGPYNEQFF. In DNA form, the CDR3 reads TGCGCCAGCAGCCAAGGGTGGCCTAGCGGGCCATACAATGAGCAGTTCTTC.

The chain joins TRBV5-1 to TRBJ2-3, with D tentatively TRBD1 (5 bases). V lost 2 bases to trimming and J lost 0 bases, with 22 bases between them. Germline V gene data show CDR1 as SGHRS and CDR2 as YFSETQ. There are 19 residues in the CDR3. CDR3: CASSFNLNWGGTSTDTQYF. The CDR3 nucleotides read TGCGCCAGCAGCTTCAACCTCAACTGGGGCGGTACTAGCACAGATACGCAGTATTTT.

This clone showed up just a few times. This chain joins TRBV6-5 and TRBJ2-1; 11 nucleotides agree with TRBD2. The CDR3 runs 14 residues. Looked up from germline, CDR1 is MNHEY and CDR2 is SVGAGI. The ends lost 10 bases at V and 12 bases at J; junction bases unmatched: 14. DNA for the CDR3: TGTGCCACCAATCGACTAGCGGGGCACCGAGGGCAGTTCTTC. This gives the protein CATNRLAGHRGQFF.

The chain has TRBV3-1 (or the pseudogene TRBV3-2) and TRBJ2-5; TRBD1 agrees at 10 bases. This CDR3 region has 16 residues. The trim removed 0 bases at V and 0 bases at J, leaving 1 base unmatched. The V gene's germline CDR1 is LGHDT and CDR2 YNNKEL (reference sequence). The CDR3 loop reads CASSQEGTGDQETQYF. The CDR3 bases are TGTGCCAGCAGCCAAGAGGGGACAGGGGACCAAGAGACCCAGTACTTC.

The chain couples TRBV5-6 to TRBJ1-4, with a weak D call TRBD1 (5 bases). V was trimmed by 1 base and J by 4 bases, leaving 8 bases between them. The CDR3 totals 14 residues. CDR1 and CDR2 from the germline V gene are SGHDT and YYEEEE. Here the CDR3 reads CASSLWGHNEKLFF. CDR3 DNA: TGTGCCAGCAGCTTGTGGGGCCATAATGAAAAACTGTTTTTT.

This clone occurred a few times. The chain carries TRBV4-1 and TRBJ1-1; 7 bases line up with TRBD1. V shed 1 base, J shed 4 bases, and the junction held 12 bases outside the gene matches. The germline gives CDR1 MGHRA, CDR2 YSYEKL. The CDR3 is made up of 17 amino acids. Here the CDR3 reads CASSQVKGAGGTTEAFF. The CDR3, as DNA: TGCGCCAGCAGCCAAGTCAAGGGGGCAGGCGGAACCACTGAAGCTTTCTTT.

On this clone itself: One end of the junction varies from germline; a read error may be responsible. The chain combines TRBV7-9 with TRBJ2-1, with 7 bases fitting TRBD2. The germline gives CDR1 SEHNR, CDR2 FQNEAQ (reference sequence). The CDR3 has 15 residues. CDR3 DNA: TGTGCCAGCAGCCTAGCGGTACGGGGATACAATGAGCAGTTCTTC. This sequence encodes CASSLAVRGYNEQFF.

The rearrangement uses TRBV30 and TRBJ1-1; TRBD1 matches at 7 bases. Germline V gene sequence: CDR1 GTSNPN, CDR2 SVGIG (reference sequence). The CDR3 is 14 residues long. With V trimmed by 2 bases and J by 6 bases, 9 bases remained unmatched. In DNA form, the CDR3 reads TGTGCCTGGAGTCCTCTGGACAGGATTCCTGAAGCTTTCTTT. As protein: CAWSPLDRIPEAFF.

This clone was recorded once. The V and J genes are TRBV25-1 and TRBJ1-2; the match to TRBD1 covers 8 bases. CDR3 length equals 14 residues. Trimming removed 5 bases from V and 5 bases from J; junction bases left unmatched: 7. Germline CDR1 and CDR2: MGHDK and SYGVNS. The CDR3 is CASSPGTGLYGYTF. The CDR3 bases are TGTGCCAGCAGTCCCGGGACAGGATTGTATGGCTACACCTTC.